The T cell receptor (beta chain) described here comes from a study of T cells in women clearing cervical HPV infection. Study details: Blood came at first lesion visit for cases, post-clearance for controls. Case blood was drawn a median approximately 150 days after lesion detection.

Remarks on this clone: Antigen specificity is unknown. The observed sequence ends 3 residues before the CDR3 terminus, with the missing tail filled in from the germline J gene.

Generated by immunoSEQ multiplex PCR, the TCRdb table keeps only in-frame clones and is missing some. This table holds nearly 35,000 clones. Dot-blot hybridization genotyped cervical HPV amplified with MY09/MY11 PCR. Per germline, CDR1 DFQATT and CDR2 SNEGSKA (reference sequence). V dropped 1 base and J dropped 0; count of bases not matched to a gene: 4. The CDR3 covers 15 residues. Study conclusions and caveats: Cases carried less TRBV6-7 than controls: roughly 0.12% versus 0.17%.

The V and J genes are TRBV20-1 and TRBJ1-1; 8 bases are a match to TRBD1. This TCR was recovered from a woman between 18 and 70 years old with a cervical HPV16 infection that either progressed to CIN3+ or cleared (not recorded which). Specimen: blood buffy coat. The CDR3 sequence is CSARGQGTMNTEAFF. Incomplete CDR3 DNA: TGCAGTGCTAGAGGACAGGGGACTATGAACACTGAA.